These T cell receptor beta chains were read from a single sample in a study of blood T cell repertoires in COVID-19. Only in-frame clones appear in the TCRdb table, and some are missing; sequencing was by immunoSEQ multiplex PCR. There are 200,000 to 250,000 clones in the sample; approximately 90% occur only once, and 4% to 4.5% lies in the top ten. Sequencing was done on a sample of peripheral blood. These TCRs come from a man aged 45-65 years with acute or convalescent COVID-19. Both conserved end residues are trimmed from each CDR3.

V gene | CDR3 protein
TRBV18 | ASSPGPFNYGYT
TRBV5-1 | ASSPGVPNTGELF
TRBV6-6 | ASSFSGQGALHGYT
TRBV18 | ASSPGSADTQY
TRBV6-1 | ASSAPGGYSNQPQH
TRBV7-2 | ASSLLTGWNSPLH
TRBV4-1 | ASSHVTRTSGTTDTQY
TRBV11-3 | ASSSHPGTGPPSGANVLT
TRBV29-1 | SVTTGGAGFREQY
TRBV6-5 | ASELGGTLNQPQH
TRBV27 | ASSLKGPAYNSPLH
TRBV18 | ASSPLNNRGANYGYT
TRBV9 | ASSVRDSSYNEQF
TRBV6-1 | ASSEAGALL
TRBV25-1 | ASSGGATEQY
TRBV27 | ASRRQVSSYNEQF
TRBV6-5 | ASRAQGGTEAF
TRBV6-5 | ASQGQLYSNQPQH
TRBV2 | ASSGQLHSNQPQH
TRBV14 | ASSQSLRGGRGEKLF
TRBV18 | ASSPVYRAMNTEAF
TRBV19 | ASSIVGQGSYGYT
TRBV27 | ASTADYSSYNEQF
TRBV4-1 | ASRQVVGAWDTQY
TRBV24-1 | ATSDNTGTTGELF
TRBV7-3 | ASSNRTVGEQF
TRBV18 | ASSPDSSSYEQY
TRBV7-3 | ASSLRWDRLSNEQF
TRBV25-1 | ASSGPGSLANYGYT
TRBV2 | ASSQLTGVQH